These T cell receptor beta chains were read from a single sample in a study of blood T cell repertoires in COVID-19. Some clones are missing from TCRdb's copy, which holds only in-frame ones; the method was immunoSEQ multiplex PCR. Of some 40,000 clones in the sample, about 85% were seen once. The specimen was peripheral blood. Every receptor here comes from a woman older than 75 with acute or convalescent COVID-19. The CDR3 runs from the conserved cysteine through the conserved F or W. D genes are given only for firm matches. Not all rows give a size; the values are once, few, many and, for expanded clones, a class.

DNA: TGTGCCAGCAGCCAAGGAAGGGGAACTGAAGCTTTCTTT
CDR3: CASSQGRGTEAFF
size: few
V: TRBV3-1/TRBV3-2
D: .
J: TRBJ1-1

DNA: TGCGCCAGCAGCTTGGGGGCACCCGGACAGACGAACACTGAAGCTTTCTTT
CDR3: CASSLGAPGQTNTEAFF
size: few
V: TRBV5-1
D: .
J: TRBJ1-1

DNA: TGTGCCAGCAGCCCCGAAGGGGGCAGGGGCACCATATATTTT
CDR3: CASSPEGGRGTIYF
size: .
V: TRBV7-3
D: TRBD1
J: TRBJ1-3

DNA: TGTGCCAGCAGTACGAGCTCCTACGAGCAGTACTTC
CDR3: CASSTSSYEQYF
size: .
V: TRBV28
D: .
J: TRBJ2-7

DNA: TGTGCCAGCAGCAAAGAGTCACAGTGCAATCAGCCCCAGCATTTT
CDR3: CASSKESQCNQPQHF
size: .
V: TRBV21-1
D: .
J: TRBJ1-5

DNA: TGTGCCAGCAGCCCCCCAGCGACGGTGAACTATGGCTACACCTTC
CDR3: CASSPPATVNYGYTF
size: .
V: TRBV7-2
D: .
J: TRBJ1-2

DNA: TGTGCCAGCAGCCCGACAGGGACAGATACGCAGTATTTT
CDR3: CASSPTGTDTQYF
size: .
V: TRBV7-9
D: TRBD1
J: TRBJ2-3

DNA: TGTGCCAGCTCCCGGGGGGTCGGCTACACCTTC
CDR3: CASSRGVGYTF
size: .
V: TRBV7-2
D: .
J: TRBJ1-2

DNA: TGTGCCAGTAGTTTCAGATATGGCTACACCTTC
CDR3: CASSFRYGYTF
size: .
V: TRBV19
D: .
J: TRBJ1-2

DNA: TGTGCCAGCAGGGGACAGGCTCCGAACTATGGCTACACCTTC
CDR3: CASRGQAPNYGYTF
size: .
V: TRBV6-5
D: TRBD1
J: TRBJ1-2

DNA: TGTGCCAGCAGCGCAGGACTAGCGGGCGGAAGCTCCTACGAGCAGTACTTC
CDR3: CASSAGLAGGSSYEQYF
size: .
V: TRBV7-2
D: TRBD2
J: TRBJ2-7

DNA: TGTGCCAGTAGTATCCTTGTCACAGATACGCAGTATTTT
CDR3: CASSILVTDTQYF
size: .
V: TRBV19
D: .
J: TRBJ2-3

DNA: TGTGCCGCCCTTGGACAGGGGGGTACTGAAGCTTTCTTT
CDR3: CAALGQGGTEAFF
size: once
V: TRBV10-3
D: TRBD1
J: TRBJ1-1

DNA: TGCGCCAGCAGCCTCGCCCCCGGCGGGGTTAACTATGGCTACACCTTC
CDR3: CASSLAPGGVNYGYTF
size: .
V: TRBV4-1
D: .
J: TRBJ1-2

DNA: TGTGCCTGGAGTGTAGGGACAGGGAGGAATGAGCAGTTCTTC
CDR3: CAWSVGTGRNEQFF
size: few
V: TRBV30
D: TRBD1
J: TRBJ2-1

DNA: TGCGCCAGCAGCCCGGGGGGGTTGGATAACTATGGCTACACCTTC
CDR3: CASSPGGLDNYGYTF
size: few
V: TRBV4-1
D: .
J: TRBJ1-2

DNA: TGTGCCAGCGGACTAGCCCACACCGGGGAGCTGTTTTTT
CDR3: CASGLAHTGELFF
size: .
V: TRBV6-5
D: TRBD2
J: TRBJ2-2

DNA: TGCGCCAGCAGCATGGGACCTAGTGAAAAACTGTTTTTT
CDR3: CASSMGPSEKLFF
size: .
V: TRBV5-1
D: .
J: TRBJ1-4

DNA: TGTGCCACCAGCCAGCCCGGGGGGCCCAACAGGGAGACCCAGTACTTC
CDR3: CATSQPGGPNRETQYF
size: .
V: TRBV15
D: .
J: TRBJ2-5

DNA: TGTGCCAGCAGCTTAGGAGGGGGCACTAATGAAAAACTGTTTTTT
CDR3: CASSLGGGTNEKLFF
size: .
V: TRBV7-9
D: TRBD1
J: TRBJ1-4

DNA: TGTGCCAGCAGTGCCCCGGGGCGGGGTCCCTCCTACAATGAGCAGTTCTTC
CDR3: CASSAPGRGPSYNEQFF
size: once
V: TRBV27
D: .
J: TRBJ2-1

DNA: TGCGCCAGCAGCACCCAGGGCAACTCACCCCTCCACTTT
CDR3: CASSTQGNSPLHF
size: .
V: TRBV5-1
D: .
J: TRBJ1-6

DNA: TGTGCTAGTAGCCCCCTCGCGGGACAGGGGCATTCACCCCTCCACTTT
CDR3: CASSPLAGQGHSPLHF
size: .
V: TRBV12-5
D: TRBD1
J: TRBJ1-6

DNA: TGTGCCAGTAGTCTCAATAGCGGGGACACCGGGGAGCTGTTTTTT
CDR3: CASSLNSGDTGELFF
size: .
V: TRBV19
D: TRBD2
J: TRBJ2-2

DNA: TGCGCCAGCAGATGGAGAGCGTCTAGCGGGGCGAACACCGGGGAGCTGTTTTTT
CDR3: CASRWRASSGANTGELFF
size: few
V: TRBV5-1
D: TRBD2
J: TRBJ2-2

DNA: TGTGCCTGGAGTCCCGGGACAGGGGACGCACCCCTCCACTTT
CDR3: CAWSPGTGDAPLHF
size: .
V: TRBV30
D: TRBD1
J: TRBJ1-6

DNA: TGTGCCAGTAGTATAGGGGACAGGGGGGACTTGGGCACTGAAGCTTTCTTT
CDR3: CASSIGDRGDLGTEAFF
size: once
V: TRBV19
D: TRBD1
J: TRBJ1-1

DNA: TGTGCCAGCAGTTCGACTAGAAGGGGCGAGCAGTACTTC
CDR3: CASSSTRRGEQYF
size: once
V: TRBV6-5
D: .
J: TRBJ2-7

DNA: TGTGCCAGCAGCTTAGTGAAGACAGCGGAAGCTTTCTTT
CDR3: CASSLVKTAEAFF
size: .
V: TRBV7-2
D: .
J: TRBJ1-1

DNA: TGTGCCAGCAGCTTGAGATCGTCGGGGTCCTTAAACGTCCTGACTTTC
CDR3: CASSLRSSGSLNVLTF
size: .
V: TRBV7-8
D: .
J: TRBJ2-6

DNA: TGTGCCAGCAGCGTGGACAGGAGCTCCTATAATTCACCCCTCCACTTT
CDR3: CASSVDRSSYNSPLHF
size: .
V: TRBV6-2/TRBV6-3
D: TRBD1
J: TRBJ1-6

DNA: TGTGCCAGCAGCCAAGTGGCAGGGATGAACACTGAAGCTTTCTTT
CDR3: CASSQVAGMNTEAFF
size: once
V: TRBV4-2
D: .
J: TRBJ1-1

DNA: TGTGCCAGCGGGCGACTAGCGGAATCCTACGAGCAGTACTTC
CDR3: CASGRLAESYEQYF
size: .
V: TRBV9
D: TRBD2
J: TRBJ2-7

DNA: TGTGCCAGCAGCTTAGTATCGTTGAACACTGAAGCTTTCTTT
CDR3: CASSLVSLNTEAFF
size: medium-sized
V: TRBV7-9
D: .
J: TRBJ1-1

DNA: TGTGCCAGCAGTACAACAGGGGGCGGTAATGAAAAACTGTTTTTT
CDR3: CASSTTGGGNEKLFF
size: .
V: TRBV6-6
D: TRBD1
J: TRBJ1-4

DNA: TGTGCCAGCAGTCCTCTAGCCTGGGGCACAGATACGCAGTATTTT
CDR3: CASSPLAWGTDTQYF
size: once
V: TRBV6-5
D: .
J: TRBJ2-3

DNA: TGTGCCAGCAGCTTTGGGTCGGACTTCGCTCTGATTCAGTACTTC
CDR3: CASSFGSDFALIQYF
size: .
V: TRBV5-5
D: .
J: TRBJ2-4

DNA: TGTGCCAGCCGGAGGACAGGGAGCTTGGGGACTGAAGCTTTCTTT
CDR3: CASRRTGSLGTEAFF
size: .
V: TRBV9
D: TRBD1
J: TRBJ1-1

DNA: TGTGCCAGCAAATATACGGACAGGAATCAGCCCCAGCATTTT
CDR3: CASKYTDRNQPQHF
size: .
V: TRBV7-8
D: TRBD1
J: TRBJ1-5

DNA: TGTGCCAGCAAGACAGGTCCGGGACAAGGAGAAAAACTGTTTTTT
CDR3: CASKTGPGQGEKLFF
size: .
V: TRBV2
D: .
J: TRBJ1-4

DNA: TGTGCCAGTAACCTGGACCCGGAGGACTATGGCTACACCTTC
CDR3: CASNLDPEDYGYTF
size: once
V: TRBV19
D: .
J: TRBJ1-2

DNA: TGCGCCAGCAGCCAGGACAGGGACTATGGCTACACCTTC
CDR3: CASSQDRDYGYTF
size: .
V: TRBV5-1
D: TRBD1
J: TRBJ1-2

DNA: TGTGCCAGCAGTTACTCGATAGGGGGCTCCTATAATTCACCCCTCCACTTT
CDR3: CASSYSIGGSYNSPLHF
size: .
V: TRBV6-2/TRBV6-3
D: .
J: TRBJ1-6

DNA: TGTGCCAGCAGCTCCGGGGGCTACGAGCAGTACTTC
CDR3: CASSSGGYEQYF
size: once
V: TRBV5-6
D: .
J: TRBJ2-7

DNA: TGTGCCAGCAGCCAAGAAGAGGTGGCTGGGGCCAACGTCCTGACTTTC
CDR3: CASSQEEVAGANVLTF
size: .
V: TRBV4-2
D: .
J: TRBJ2-6

DNA: TGTGCCAGCAGTGACTCGACTAGGGTAGGCCCAGGGTACGTGGGAAACACCATATATTTT
CDR3: CASSDSTRVGPGYVGNTIYF
size: .
V: TRBV6-4
D: .
J: TRBJ1-3

DNA: TGTGCCAGCGCCCCTTACGCAGGTCGGTTCGACTATGGCTACACCTTC
CDR3: CASAPYAGRFDYGYTF
size: .
V: TRBV18
D: .
J: TRBJ1-2

DNA: TGTGCCAGCAGCCCCGGACAGGGTGTCGAGCAGTACTTC
CDR3: CASSPGQGVEQYF
size: .
V: TRBV13
D: TRBD1
J: TRBJ2-7

DNA: TGTGCCAGCAGTTACGGGACAGGCAGGAGGGAGACCCAGTACTTC
CDR3: CASSYGTGRRETQYF
size: .
V: TRBV6-2/TRBV6-3
D: TRBD1
J: TRBJ2-5

DNA: TGTGCCAGCAGCTTCATCCCCGGGACAGAGAATGAAAAACTGTTTTTT
CDR3: CASSFIPGTENEKLFF
size: .
V: TRBV5-5
D: TRBD1
J: TRBJ1-4

DNA: TGTGCCAGCACTCCCCCACTAGCCTCCTACAATGAGCAGTTCTTC
CDR3: CASTPPLASYNEQFF
size: .
V: TRBV6-5
D: .
J: TRBJ2-1

DNA: TGTGCCAGCAGTGGGCAGCAAGAGACCCAGTACTTC
CDR3: CASSGQQETQYF
size: .
V: TRBV6-6
D: .
J: TRBJ2-5

DNA: TGTGCCAGCTCACCACTGGAGGCAGATACGCAGTATTTT
CDR3: CASSPLEADTQYF
size: .
V: TRBV18
D: .
J: TRBJ2-3

DNA: TGTGCCAGCAGCCCAGGGCCTCACGGGAGCAATCAGCCCCAGCATTTT
CDR3: CASSPGPHGSNQPQHF
size: .
V: TRBV7-6
D: .
J: TRBJ1-5

DNA: TGTGCCAGCAGCCAAGGGACAGGGTACGGCACAGATACGCAGTATTTT
CDR3: CASSQGTGYGTDTQYF
size: .
V: TRBV3-1/TRBV3-2
D: TRBD1
J: TRBJ2-3